This T cell receptor (beta chain) was sequenced in a study of blood T cell repertoires in COVID-19. Looking at the study overall: T cells, B-cell-depleted T cells, or PBMCs supplied cDNA or gDNA.

Per the germline V gene, CDR1 is SGHTA and CDR2 is FQGNSA. The CDR3 runs to 16 residues. V gave up 2 bases and J gave up 0 bases, with 8 bases separating them. Produced via immunoSEQ multiplex PCR; TCRdb's table is partial and in-frame only. The table shows roughly 230,000 clones, with almost 90% occurring only once. Seattle enrolled patients during active infection and tracked them longitudinally. The source is a woman aged 55 to 70 with COVID-19, enrolled during active disease. The sequenced material came from peripheral blood. The chain employs TRBV7-2 and TRBJ2-6, with D unclear. The CDR3 here is CASSLSGYSGANVLTF. The CDR3 region has the DNA TGTGCCAGCAGCTTATCAGGATACTCTGGGGCCAACGTCCTGACTTTC.